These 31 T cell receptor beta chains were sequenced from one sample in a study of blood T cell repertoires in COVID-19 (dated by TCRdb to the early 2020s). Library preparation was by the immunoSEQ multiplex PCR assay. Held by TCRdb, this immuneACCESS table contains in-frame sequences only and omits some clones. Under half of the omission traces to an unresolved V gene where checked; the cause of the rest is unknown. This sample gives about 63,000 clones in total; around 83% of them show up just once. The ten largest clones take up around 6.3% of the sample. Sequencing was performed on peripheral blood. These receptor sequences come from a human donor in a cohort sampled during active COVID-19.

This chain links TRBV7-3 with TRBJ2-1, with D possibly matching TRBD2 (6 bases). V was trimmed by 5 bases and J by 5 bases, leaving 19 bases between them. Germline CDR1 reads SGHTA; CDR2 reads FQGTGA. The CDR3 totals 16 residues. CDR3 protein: CASSTQGGIRDNEQFF. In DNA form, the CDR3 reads TGTGCCAGCAGCACCCAAGGAGGGATACGTGACAATGAGCAGTTCTTC.

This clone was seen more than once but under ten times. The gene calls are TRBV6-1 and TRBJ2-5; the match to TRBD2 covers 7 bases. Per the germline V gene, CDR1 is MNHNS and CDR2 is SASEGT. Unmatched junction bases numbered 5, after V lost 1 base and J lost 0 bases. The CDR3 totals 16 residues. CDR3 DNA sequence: TGTGCCAGCAGTGAAGGAGCGGGGAGGCACCAAGAGACCCAGTACTTC. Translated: CASSEGAGRHQETQYF.

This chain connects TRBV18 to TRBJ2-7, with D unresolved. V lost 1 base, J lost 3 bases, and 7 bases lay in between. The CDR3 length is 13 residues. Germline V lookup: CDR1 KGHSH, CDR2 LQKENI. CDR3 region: CASSPLSSYEQYF. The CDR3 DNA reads TGTGCCAGCTCACCACTTTCTAGCTACGAGCAGTACTTC.

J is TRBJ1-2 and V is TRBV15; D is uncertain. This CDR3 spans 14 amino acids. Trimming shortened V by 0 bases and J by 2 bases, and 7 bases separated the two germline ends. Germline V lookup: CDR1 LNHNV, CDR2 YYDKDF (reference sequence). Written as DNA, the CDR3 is TGTGCCACCAGCAGAGATCTTCCGAACTATGGCTACACCTTC. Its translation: CATSRDLPNYGYTF.

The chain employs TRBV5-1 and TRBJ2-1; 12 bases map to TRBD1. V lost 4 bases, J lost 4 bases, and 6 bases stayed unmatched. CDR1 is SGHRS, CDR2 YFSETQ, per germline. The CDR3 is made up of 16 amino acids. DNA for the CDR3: TGCGCCAGCAGCACCGGGACAGGGGGCATGTACAATGAGCAGTTCTTC. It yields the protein CASSTGTGGMYNEQFF.

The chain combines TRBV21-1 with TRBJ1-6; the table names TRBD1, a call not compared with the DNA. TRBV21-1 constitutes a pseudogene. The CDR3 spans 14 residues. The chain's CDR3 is CASSGQGYNSPLHF. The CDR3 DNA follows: TGTGCCAGCAGCGGACAGGGTTATAATTCACCCCTCCACTTT.

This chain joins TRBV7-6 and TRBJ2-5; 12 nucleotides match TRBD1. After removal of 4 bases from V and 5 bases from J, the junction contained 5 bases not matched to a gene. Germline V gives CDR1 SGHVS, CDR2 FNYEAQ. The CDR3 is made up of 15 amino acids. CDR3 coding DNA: TGTGCCAGCAGCTCGGGACAGGGGGCGTGGGAGACCCAGTACTTC. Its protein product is CASSSGQGAWETQYF. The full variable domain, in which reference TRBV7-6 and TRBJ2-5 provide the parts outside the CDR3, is GAGVSQSPRYKVTKRGQDVALRCDPISGHVSLYWYRQALGQGPEFLTYFNYEAQQDKSGLPNDRFSAERPEGSISTLTIQRTEQRDSAMYRCASSSGQGAWETQYFGPGTRLLVL.

The CDR3 reads CASSLAGVLTPLHF. CDR3 in DNA: TGTGCCAGCAGCTTAGCCGGGGTTTTGACACCCCTCCACTTT. The chain has TRBV7-2 and TRBJ1-6, with no clear D. V lost 0 bases and J lost 11, with 11 bases in between. This CDR3 has 14 residues. Germline V gene data show CDR1 as SGHTA and CDR2 as FQGNSA. Filled out from reference TRBV7-2 and TRBJ1-6, the complete variable domain reads GAGVSQSPSNKVTEKGKDVELRCDPISGHTALYWYRQSLGQGLEFLIYFQGNSAPDKSGLPSDRFSAERTGGSVSTLTIQRTQQEDSAVYLCASSLAGVLTPLHFGNGTRLTVT.

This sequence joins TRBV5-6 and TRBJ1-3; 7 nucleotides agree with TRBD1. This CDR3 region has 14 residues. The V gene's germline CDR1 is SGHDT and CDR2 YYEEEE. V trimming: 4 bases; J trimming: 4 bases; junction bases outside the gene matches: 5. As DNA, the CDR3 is TGTGCCAGCAGCCCTGGGACAGAAGGAAACACCATATATTTT. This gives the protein CASSPGTEGNTIYF.

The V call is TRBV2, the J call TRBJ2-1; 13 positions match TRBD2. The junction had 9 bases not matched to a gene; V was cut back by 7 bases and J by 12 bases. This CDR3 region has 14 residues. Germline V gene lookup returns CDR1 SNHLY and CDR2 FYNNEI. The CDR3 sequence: CASNSGLAGAGQFF. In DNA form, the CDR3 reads TGTGCCAGCAACTCCGGACTAGCGGGGGCGGGGCAGTTCTTC.

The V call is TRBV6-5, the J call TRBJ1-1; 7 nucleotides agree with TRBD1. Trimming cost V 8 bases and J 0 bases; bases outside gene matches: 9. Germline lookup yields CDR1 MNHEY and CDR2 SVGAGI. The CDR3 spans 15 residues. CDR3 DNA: TGTGCCAGCCGACAGGGCCCACGTATGAACACTGAAGCTTTCTTT. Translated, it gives CASRQGPRMNTEAFF.

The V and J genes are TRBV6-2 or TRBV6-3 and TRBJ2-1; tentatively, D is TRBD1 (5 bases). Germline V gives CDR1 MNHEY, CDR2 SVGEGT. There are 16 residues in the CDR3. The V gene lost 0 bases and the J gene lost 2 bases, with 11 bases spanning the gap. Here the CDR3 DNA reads TGTGCCAGCAGTTACTCCCCCGGCAGGGCCTACAATGAGCAGTTCTTC. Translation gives CASSYSPGRAYNEQFF.

CDR3 sequence reads: CASSTWTEIYEQYF. CDR3 bases: TGTGCCAGCAGTACCTGGACAGAGATCTACGAGCAGTACTTC. The chain carries TRBV6-5 and TRBJ2-7; maybe TRBD1 (6 bases). With 5 bases removed from V and 3 bases from J, the gap between germline ends came to 14 bases. CDR1 is MNHEY and CDR2 is SVGAGI in the germline V gene. The CDR3 is made up of 14 amino acids.

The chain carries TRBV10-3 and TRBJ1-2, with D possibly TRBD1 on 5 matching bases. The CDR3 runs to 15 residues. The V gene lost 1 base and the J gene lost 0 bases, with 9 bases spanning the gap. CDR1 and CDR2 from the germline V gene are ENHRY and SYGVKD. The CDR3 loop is CAISEYGGTNYGYTF. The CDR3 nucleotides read TGTGCCATCAGTGAGTACGGGGGGACTAACTATGGCTACACCTTC.

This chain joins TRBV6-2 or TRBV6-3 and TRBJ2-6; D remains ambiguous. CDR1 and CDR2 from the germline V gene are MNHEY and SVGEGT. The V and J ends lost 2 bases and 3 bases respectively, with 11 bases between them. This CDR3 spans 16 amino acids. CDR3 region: CASSYPRNRGANVLTF. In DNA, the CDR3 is TGTGCCAGCAGTTACCCCAGGAATCGTGGGGCCAACGTCCTGACTTTC.

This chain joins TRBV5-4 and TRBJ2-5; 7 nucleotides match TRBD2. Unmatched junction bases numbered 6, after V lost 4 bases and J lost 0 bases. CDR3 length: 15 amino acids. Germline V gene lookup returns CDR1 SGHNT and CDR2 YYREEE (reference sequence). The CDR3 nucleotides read TGTGCCAGCAGCAAGACTAGCACCAACCAAGAGACCCAGTACTTC. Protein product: CASSKTSTNQETQYF.

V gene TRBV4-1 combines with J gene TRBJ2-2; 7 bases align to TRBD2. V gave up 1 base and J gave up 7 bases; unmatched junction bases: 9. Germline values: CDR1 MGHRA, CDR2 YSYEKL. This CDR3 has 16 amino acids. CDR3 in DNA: TGCGCCAGCAGCCAAGTTGCGGGAGCGAGGGGCGGGGAGCTGTTTTTT. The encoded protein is CASSQVAGARGGELFF.

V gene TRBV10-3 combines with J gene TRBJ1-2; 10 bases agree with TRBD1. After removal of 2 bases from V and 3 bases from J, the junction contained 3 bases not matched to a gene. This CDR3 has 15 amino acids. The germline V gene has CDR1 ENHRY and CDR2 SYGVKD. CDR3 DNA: TGTGCCATCAGTGAGGGGACAGGGGCTCACTATGGCTACACCTTC. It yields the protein CAISEGTGAHYGYTF.

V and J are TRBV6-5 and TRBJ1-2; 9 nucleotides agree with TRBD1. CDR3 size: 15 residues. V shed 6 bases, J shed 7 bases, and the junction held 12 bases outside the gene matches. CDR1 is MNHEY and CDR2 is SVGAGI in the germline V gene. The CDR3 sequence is CASRTRTGQGIGYTF. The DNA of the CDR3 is TGTGCCAGCAGGACTCGAACGGGACAGGGTATTGGCTACACCTTC.

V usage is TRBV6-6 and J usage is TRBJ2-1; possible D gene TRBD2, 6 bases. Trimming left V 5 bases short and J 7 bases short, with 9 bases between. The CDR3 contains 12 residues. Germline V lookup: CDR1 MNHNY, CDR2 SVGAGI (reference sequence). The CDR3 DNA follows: TGTGCCAGCAGTGCGGGGAAAAATGAGCAGTTCTTC. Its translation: CASSAGKNEQFF.

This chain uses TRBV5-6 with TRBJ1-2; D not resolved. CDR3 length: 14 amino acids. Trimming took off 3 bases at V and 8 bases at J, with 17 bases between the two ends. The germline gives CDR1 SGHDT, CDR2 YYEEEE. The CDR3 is CASSYWPSTGGYTF. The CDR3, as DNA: TGTGCCAGCAGCTATTGGCCCTCTACGGGGGGCTACACCTTC.

CDR3: CACRGQVGYGYTF. The DNA for the CDR3 is TGTGCCTGCCGAGGGCAGGTGGGATATGGCTACACCTTC. V usage is TRBV6-5 and J usage is TRBJ1-2; D gene unclear. Germline V gene lookup returns CDR1 MNHEY and CDR2 SVGAGI. V was pared by 11 bases and J by 5 bases, with 18 bases between. CDR3 length: 13 residues.

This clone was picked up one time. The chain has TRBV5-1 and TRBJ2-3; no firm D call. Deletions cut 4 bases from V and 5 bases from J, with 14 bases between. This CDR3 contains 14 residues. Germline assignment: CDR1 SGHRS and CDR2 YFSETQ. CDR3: CASSPQPTGDTQYF. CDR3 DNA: TGCGCCAGCAGCCCTCAGCCGACGGGAGATACGCAGTATTTT.

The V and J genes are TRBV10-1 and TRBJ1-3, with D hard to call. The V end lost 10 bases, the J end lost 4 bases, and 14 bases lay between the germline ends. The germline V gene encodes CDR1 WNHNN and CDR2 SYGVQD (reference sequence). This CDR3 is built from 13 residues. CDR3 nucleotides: TGCGCCACCCCGAGCAACAGAGGAAACACCATATATTTT. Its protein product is CATPSNRGNTIYF.

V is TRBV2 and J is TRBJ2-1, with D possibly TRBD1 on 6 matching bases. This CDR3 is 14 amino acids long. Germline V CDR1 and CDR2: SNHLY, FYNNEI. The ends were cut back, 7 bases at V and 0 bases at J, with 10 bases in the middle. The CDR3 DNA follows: TGTGCCAGCACGGACAGCAGCTCCTACAATGAGCAGTTCTTC. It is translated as CASTDSSSYNEQFF.

This CDR3 reads CATSEQIGTGGTRSGNTIYF. DNA for the CDR3: TGTGCCACCAGTGAACAAATTGGGACAGGGGGAACGCGCTCTGGAAACACCATATATTTT. The chain uses TRBV24-1 and TRBJ1-3; the match to TRBD1 covers 11 bases. The CDR3 is 20 residues long. The J segment lost 0 bases and the V segment lost 4 bases, leaving 13 bases of the junction unmatched. Looked up from germline, CDR1 is KGHDR and CDR2 is SFDVKD.

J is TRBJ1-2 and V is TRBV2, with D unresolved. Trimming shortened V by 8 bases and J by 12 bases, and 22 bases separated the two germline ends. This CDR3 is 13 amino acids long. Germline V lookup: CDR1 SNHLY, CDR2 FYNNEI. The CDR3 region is CASLEQPVSRNTF. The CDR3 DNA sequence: TGTGCCAGCCTTGAACAGCCCGTTTCTCGAAACACCTTC.

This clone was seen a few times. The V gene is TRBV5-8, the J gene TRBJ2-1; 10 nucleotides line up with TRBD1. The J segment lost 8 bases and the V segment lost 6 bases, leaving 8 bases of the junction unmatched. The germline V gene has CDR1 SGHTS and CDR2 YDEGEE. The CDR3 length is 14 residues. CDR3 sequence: CASTRTGGSYEQFF. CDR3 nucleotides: TGTGCCAGCACCCGGACAGGGGGGTCCTATGAGCAGTTCTTC.

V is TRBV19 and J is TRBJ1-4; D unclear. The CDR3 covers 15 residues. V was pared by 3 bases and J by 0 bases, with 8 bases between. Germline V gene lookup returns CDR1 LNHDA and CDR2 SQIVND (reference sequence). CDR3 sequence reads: CASSIRSATNEKLFF. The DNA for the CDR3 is TGTGCCAGTAGTATCCGCAGTGCAACTAATGAAAAACTGTTTTTT.

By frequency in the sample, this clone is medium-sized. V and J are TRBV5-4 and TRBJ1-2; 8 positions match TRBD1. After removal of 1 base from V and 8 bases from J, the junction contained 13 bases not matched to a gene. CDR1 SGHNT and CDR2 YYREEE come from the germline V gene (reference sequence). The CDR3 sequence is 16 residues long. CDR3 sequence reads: CASSLKGAGGARGYTF. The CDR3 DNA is TGTGCCAGCAGCTTGAAAGGGGCAGGGGGCGCAAGGGGCTACACCTTC.

In DNA, the CDR3 is TGCGCCAGCAGCACATCGCCGGGAGTCGGGGAAGATACGCAGTATTTT. Its protein is CASSTSPGVGEDTQYF. The V and J genes are TRBV5-1 and TRBJ2-3; D perhaps matches TRBD2 (6 bases). Trimming removed 4 bases at V and 5 bases at J, with 20 bases between. The germline V gene has CDR1 SGHRS and CDR2 YFSETQ. The CDR3 sequence is 16 residues long.